This record concerns one T cell receptor beta chain sequence. The target of this receptor is not known. No base quality information exists; no much larger clone differs at one position. Including cysteine and phenylalanine, the CDR3 has 13 amino acids. Solely the CDR3 DNA is kept, with 39 bases framed from the first base. The junction shows trimming of 8 bases on V and 3 bases on J, plus 11 bases between the germline ends. In the prospective study, participants were about 18 to 90 years old, resided in 24 geographic areas of the United States, and were enrolled through a virtual design. In the prospective study, cohorts were assigned on the basis of participant-reported clinical history obtained from a screening survey and a study questionnaire. ImmuneRACE Cohort 3 recovered participants were defined by two consecutive negative NP/OP PCR tests, healthcare professional clearance, or symptom resolution. In the prospective study, mobile phlebotomists collected whole blood, serum and a nasopharyngeal or oropharyngeal swab from each participant. Additional blood draws and questionnaires over an approximately 2-month period could optionally be provided by prospective study participants. Before DNA extraction, prospective study blood samples were shipped either frozen or at room temperature.

TCRbeta CDR3 regions were amplified from genomic DNA using the immunoSEQ Assay, a bias-controlled multiplex PCR. In the original analysis: The number of nucleated cells in each sample was estimated from the amplification of reference gene primers within the assay. Sequence reads were collapsed and filtered to measure the absolute abundance of every unique TCRbeta CDR3 rearrangement. Productive Simpson clonality was computed per sample as the square root of Simpson's diversity index over productive rearrangements. TCRdb stores this immuneACCESS table with in-frame sequences only. Part of the clones is absent; in the studies checked, under half of the shortfall reflects unresolved V genes, and no reason is known for the rest. Clonal size and the V and J genes are those of that table, whereas D and trimming came from the DNA. This sample is represented by 320,000 or so clones; around 86% of them were singletons. The ten largest make up 4.5% to 5.5% of the sample.

The data derive from a study of blood T cell repertoires in COVID-19 (dated by TCRdb to the early 2020s). With respect to the entire study: Samples covering the acute and convalescent phases of COVID-19 were provided by collaborators in the United States, Italy and Spain. The material from the prospective study consisted of cDNA or gDNA derived from T cells, B-cell-depleted T cells, or PBMCs. Deeply sampled blood TCRbeta repertoires from subjects exposed to, actively infected with, or recovered from COVID-19 were included in the dataset. HLA class I and class II types, where available, came from metadata supplied by the sample provider rather than from assay-based typing. The sample metadata nearly always contained a de-identified subject ID, COVID-19 status, age in years and sex. The samples were drawn from the first 160 participants of the ongoing ImmuneRACE study and from 950 to 1,500 subjects provided by 6 global collaborators. A freely available public database, intended as a resource for researchers studying the immune response to SARS-CoV-2, is where the repertoires were released. Beyond this particular receptor, the publication reports: The amount of clinical and demographic metadata varied by source and participant and was provided uncurated.

The rearranged segments are TRBV12-3 or TRBV12-4 and TRBJ1-5; the D gene is possibly TRBD1, with 5 bases matching. This TCR was sampled from a man between 60 and 70 years old who had recovered from COVID-19. The specimen sequenced was PBMCs or T cells enriched from blood (not recorded which). Here the CDR3 is given as CASGAQPNQPQHF. The nucleotides are TGTGCCAGCGGGGCACAGCCCAATCAGCCCCAGCATTTT.